This paragraph covers one T cell receptor (beta chain) sequence. This clone was counted a single time. The target of this receptor is not known. The sample holds no much larger clone one base away, and base qualities are not on file. Synthetic TCR analog templates were spiked into each PCR to estimate absolute template abundance from read counts. The immunoSEQ assay used bias-controlled V and J gene primers to amplify TCRbeta CDR3 regions from genomic DNA. Sequencing of rearranged TCRbeta segments was done at approximately 20X coverage. In the authors' own workflow: Sequencing errors were corrected by clustering, and CDR3s were annotated against IMGT so that V, D and J genes could be assigned. Downstream analyses used only productive TCRbeta rearrangements and left out out-of-frame or stop-codon sequences. To compute clonality, Shannon entropy was normalized by the log of the number of unique productive sequences and then subtracted from one. Clones differing between time points or between blood and tumor were identified by Fisher's exact test with Benjamini-Hochberg correction at adjusted p below 0.01. TCRdb holds this immuneACCESS table with in-frame rearrangements only. Some clones are missing; in checked studies, unresolved V genes explain under half, and the rest has no known cause. That table is the source of V, J and clone size, and D and trimming were worked out from the DNA. The sample table contains tens of thousands of clones; only one count was recorded for around nine tenths of them. The ten largest make up about 2% of the sample.

The sample comes from a study of PD-L1 blockade in urothelial cancer (TCRdb year 2017). With respect to the entire study: All patients started therapy around 2014 and received atezolizumab 1,200 mg intravenously every 3 weeks. About 90% of the 29 patients were males with bladder-origin urothelial cancer, and about 65% of the roughly 30 reported a prior smoking history. An exploratory multi-omic analysis was conducted of the somatic, immune and clinical correlates of response to PD-L1 blockade with atezolizumab in urothelial cancer. A median of 141,255 T cells and 80,000 or so unique TCRs was obtained from blood samples, and a median clonality of around 0.08 was observed. About 10 patients achieved durable clinical benefit and some 20 did not. Pretreatment blood TCR-seq was available for 30 or so patients, at least one posttreatment blood collection was obtained for around 24 patients, and tumor TCR-seq was available for around 24 patients. Durable clinical benefit was defined as progression-free survival longer than 6 months, and TCR features were also tested against progression-free and overall survival. Patients had an ECOG performance status of 0 or 1 and had received between 0 and 3 prior chemotherapy regimens. Blood samples were analyzed at two time points: 3 weeks after treatment start (second dose) and 6 weeks after treatment start. Pretreatment tumor samples, along with matched peripheral blood collected serially before and after atezolizumab treatment, underwent TCR sequencing. In the same patients, whole exome sequencing and RNA sequencing of pretreatment tumors were performed in addition to TCR sequencing.

Overall study outcomes, separate from this receptor: A pretreatment peripheral blood TCR clonality below the median was linked to improved progression-free and overall survival. Because of the small sample size (n ≈ 27) and the many exploratory analyses performed, the results are intended to be regarded as hypothesis-generating. Patients with durable benefit showed greater expansion of tumor-associated TCR clones in peripheral blood 3 weeks after starting treatment (n ≈ 23, p = 0.022).

The cohort included about 30 patients with locally advanced or metastatic urothelial carcinoma who were treated at Memorial Sloan Kettering on a trial protocol. Peripheral blood mononuclear cells were collected from each patient pretreatment and during treatment, giving between 1 and 8 total time points per patient. The Qiagen DNeasy Blood extraction kit was used to purify genomic DNA from total PBMCs and from tumor samples. Collected pretreatment and during treatment, PBMCs were isolated and stored as previously described. The CDR3 contains 11 residues, cysteine and phenylalanine counted. The sequence is cut down to CDR3 DNA, 33 bases in frame from base 1. CDR1 and CDR2 (SQVTM, ANQGSEA) derive from the germline V gene. Trimming takes 0 bases from V and 12 bases from J, and the germline ends sit 11 bases apart.

The chain is made from TRBV29-1 and TRBJ1-2, with no D gene named confidently. Sequencing was performed on PBMCs, taken around atezolizumab (anti-PD-L1) treatment. This receptor was identified in a man in his fifties or sixties with urothelial cancer. In nucleotide form, the sequence is TGCAGCGTTGAAGATCGAGAGGGCGACACCTTC. It specifies CSVEDREGDTF.